These T cell receptor beta chains were read from a single sample in a study of blood T cell repertoires in COVID-19. Sequencing was performed with immunoSEQ multiplex PCR; in TCRdb, only in-frame clones are kept and a portion is missing. The table has more than 110,000 clones, approximately 87% seen once; the top ten hold 4% to 4.5%. The material sequenced was peripheral blood. Receptor source: a woman between 40 and 55 years old with acute or convalescent COVID-19. The CDR3 runs from the conserved cysteine through the conserved F or W. A D gene is named only where the DNA matches it firmly. Size values are once, few and many counts, or a class for expanded clones, and some rows have none.

>TRBV6-5|few|TRBJ1-2|TRBD1
TGTGCCAGCAGACAGGACAGGGCCCTCTATGGCTACACCTTC
CASRQDRALYGYTF
>TRBV5-4|NA|TRBJ2-3|NA
TGTGCCAGCAGCTTGGGGCCGGGAGACCTCACAGATACGCAGTATTTT
CASSLGPGDLTDTQYF
>TRBV12-3/TRBV12-4|NA|TRBJ1-5|NA
TGTGCCAGCAGCTTCGAGGGGGTTCAGCCCCAGCATTTT
CASSFEGVQPQHF
>TRBV7-2|NA|TRBJ1-4|NA
TGTGCCAGCAGCCTCCAGGGGGAAAAACTGTTTTTT
CASSLQGEKLFF
>TRBV20-1|few|TRBJ1-5|NA
TGCAGTGCTACTTCCTCTCAGCCCCAGCATTTT
CSATSSQPQHF
>TRBV5-1|once|TRBJ1-2|TRBD1
TGCGCCAGCAGCTGGGAAGGACAGGGGTCTGGCTACACCTTC
CASSWEGQGSGYTF
>TRBV27|NA|TRBJ2-3|TRBD2
TGTGCCAGCAGTTTAAGCCTAGCGGGGGGGCTTAGCACAGATACGCAGTATTTT
CASSLSLAGGLSTDTQYF
>TRBV7-9|NA|TRBJ1-1|NA
TGTGCCAGCAGCCAGGACACCCAGAACACTGAAGCTTTCTTT
CASSQDTQNTEAFF
>TRBV11-2|NA|TRBJ1-4|TRBD1
TGTGCCAGCAGCCAACACAGGGGGGGGACTAATGAAAAACTGTTTTTT
CASSQHRGGTNEKLFF
>TRBV5-4|NA|TRBJ2-5|NA
TGTGCCAGCAGCTTGTACAGCAGACAAGAGACCCAGTACTTC
CASSLYSRQETQYF
>TRBV19|once|TRBJ1-1|NA
TGTGCCAGTAGTATAGGTCAGGGGCGGACTGAAGCTTTCTTT
CASSIGQGRTEAFF
>TRBV19|NA|TRBJ1-5|NA
TGTGCCAGTAGTAGGGCGGGGGGGGCAGGTCAGCCCCAGCATTTT
CASSRAGGAGQPQHF
>TRBV7-6|NA|TRBJ2-3|TRBD1
TGTGCCAGCAGCTTAGGACAGGGGAAGGGAGATACGCAGTATTTT
CASSLGQGKGDTQYF
>TRBV24-1|NA|TRBJ1-2|TRBD1
TGTGCCACCAGTGGACAGGGGTCTACAAGCTACACCTTC
CATSGQGSTSYTF
>TRBV5-6|NA|TRBJ1-5|NA
TGTGCCAGCAGCTTCTCGCAGGGGCTGAGCAATCAGCCCCAGCATTTT
CASSFSQGLSNQPQHF
>TRBV29-1|few|TRBJ1-2|TRBD1
TGCAGCGCCCACAGGGGGTCTAACTATGGCTACACCTTC
CSAHRGSNYGYTF
>TRBV9|NA|TRBJ2-7|NA
TGTGCCAGTTCGACCCAGGGTCCCGAGCAGTACTTC
CASSTQGPEQYF
>TRBV28|NA|TRBJ2-7|TRBD1
TGTGCCATCAAAGGGGGACAGAGCTACGAGCAGTACTTC
CAIKGGQSYEQYF
>TRBV10-3|NA|TRBJ1-2|TRBD1
TGTGCCACCGGGACAGCCAAAACGGGGGCCTATGGCTACACCTTC
CATGTAKTGAYGYTF
>TRBV6-6|once|TRBJ2-1|TRBD1
TGTGCCAGCAGTTACTTGACAGGGGATGCGTTCTTC
CASSYLTGDAFF
>TRBV3-1/TRBV3-2|NA|TRBJ1-1|NA
TGTGCCAGCAGCCTGAGGAGAGGGGAAGCTTTCTTT
CASSLRRGEAFF
>TRBV7-8|NA|TRBJ1-3|NA
TGTGCCAGCAGCCGAGCCATCGGTCGGGGGGTGGAAAACACCATATATTTT
CASSRAIGRGVENTIYF
>TRBV27|NA|TRBJ2-5|NA
TGTGCCAGCAGTGGTAGCGGAGGGATCCAAGAGACCCAGTACTTC
CASSGSGGIQETQYF
>TRBV28|NA|TRBJ2-7|NA
TGTGCCAGCAGCCGCGGGTACTCCTACGAGCAGTACTTC
CASSRGYSYEQYF
>TRBV12-5|NA|TRBJ2-1|NA
TGTGCTAGTGGTTTGGGGCAGGGCTCCTACAATGAGCAGTTCTTC
CASGLGQGSYNEQFF
>TRBV12-3/TRBV12-4|few|TRBJ1-5|NA
TGTGCCAGCAGTTTAGGGACAAATCAGCCCCAGCATTTT
CASSLGTNQPQHF
>TRBV19|NA|TRBJ1-1|TRBD1
TGTGCCAGTAGCCATCAGCCGGGACAGGTTAACACTGAAGCTTTCTTT
CASSHQPGQVNTEAFF
>TRBV28|NA|TRBJ1-1|NA
TGTGCCAGCACCTCGGGGGGAGTGATGAACACTGAAGCTTTCTTT
CASTSGGVMNTEAFF
>TRBV4-3|NA|TRBJ2-1|TRBD2
TGCGCCAGCAGCCACCTAGGGGAGGGGGAGCAGTTCTTC
CASSHLGEGEQFF
>TRBV3-1/TRBV3-2|NA|TRBJ2-7|NA
TGTGCCAGCAAGGGGACATCGACGAGCTCCTACGAGCAGTACTTC
CASKGTSTSSYEQYF
>TRBV5-1|NA|TRBJ2-2|NA
TGCGCCAGCAGCTTGGGCCGGTCCGCGAACACCGGGGAGCTGTTTTTT
CASSLGRSANTGELFF
>TRBV27|NA|TRBJ1-2|TRBD1
TGTGCCAGCAGTCCCACAGGGGACTATGGCTACACCTTC
CASSPTGDYGYTF
>TRBV6-5|NA|TRBJ2-5|NA
TGTGCCAGCAGTTACCAAGGGGGACGGCAAGAGACCCAGTACTTC
CASSYQGGRQETQYF
>TRBV2|NA|TRBJ1-6|NA
TGTGCCAGCAGTGTCGAGACATCTTATAATTCACCCCTCCACTTT
CASSVETSYNSPLHF
>TRBV9|NA|TRBJ2-1|TRBD2
TGTGCCAGCAGCCATCCCGCTAGCGGGGATTTTGAGCAGTTCTTC
CASSHPASGDFEQFF
>TRBV2|once|TRBJ1-2|TRBD1
TGTGCCAGCAGGCCAACAGGGGCCTACTATGGCTACACCTTC
CASRPTGAYYGYTF
>TRBV24-1|NA|TRBJ2-3|TRBD1
TGTGCCACCACGGAGATCTCGACAGGGGGTATAACAGATACGCAGTATTTT
CATTEISTGGITDTQYF
>TRBV2|NA|TRBJ2-4|NA
TGTGCCAGCGGGGGGGCCACGGAATACTTC
CASGGATEYF
>TRBV24-1|NA|TRBJ1-5|NA
TGTGCCACCAGTGACCCACGGGGTAGCAATCAGCCCCAGCATTTT
CATSDPRGSNQPQHF
>TRBV11-3|NA|TRBJ1-1|NA
TGTGCCAGCAGCAAAGGGGTAGGAGAAGCTTTCTTT
CASSKGVGEAFF
>TRBV6-1|once|TRBJ1-5|NA
TGTGCCAGCAGTGAAGCAGTCACGGAGAATCAGCCCCAGCATTTT
CASSEAVTENQPQHF
>TRBV12-3/TRBV12-4|NA|TRBJ1-5|NA
TGTGCCAGCAGCGGGTACGCCAATCAGCCCCAGCATTTT
CASSGYANQPQHF
>TRBV27|NA|TRBJ2-7|NA
TGTGCCAGCAGTTTAGTAGACCCGGCGGCCTACGAGCAGTACTTC
CASSLVDPAAYEQYF
>TRBV12-3/TRBV12-4|NA|TRBJ1-3|TRBD1
TGTGCCAGCAGTCCGGGACAGGGAAACACCATATATTTT
CASSPGQGNTIYF
>TRBV7-9|NA|TRBJ1-4|NA
TGTGCCAGCAGCTTAGGGCCTCCTCGGGGTAATAGGACTAATGAAAAACTGTTTTTT
CASSLGPPRGNRTNEKLFF
>TRBV19|NA|TRBJ1-2|NA
TGTGCCAGTAGGATAACAGGGAAAAGTAACTATGGCTACACCTTC
CASRITGKSNYGYTF
>TRBV18|NA|TRBJ1-6|NA
TGTGCCAGCTCACTCAAGGCCGACACCTATAATTCACCCCTCCACTTT
CASSLKADTYNSPLHF
>TRBV18|once|TRBJ1-1|TRBD1
TGTGCCAGCTCACCACCCAGGGGGCTAACGAACACTGAAGCTTTCTTT
CASSPPRGLTNTEAFF
>TRBV9|NA|TRBJ1-2|NA
TGTGCCAGCAGCCGGGAGGGGACAATAGAGGGCTACACCTTC
CASSREGTIEGYTF